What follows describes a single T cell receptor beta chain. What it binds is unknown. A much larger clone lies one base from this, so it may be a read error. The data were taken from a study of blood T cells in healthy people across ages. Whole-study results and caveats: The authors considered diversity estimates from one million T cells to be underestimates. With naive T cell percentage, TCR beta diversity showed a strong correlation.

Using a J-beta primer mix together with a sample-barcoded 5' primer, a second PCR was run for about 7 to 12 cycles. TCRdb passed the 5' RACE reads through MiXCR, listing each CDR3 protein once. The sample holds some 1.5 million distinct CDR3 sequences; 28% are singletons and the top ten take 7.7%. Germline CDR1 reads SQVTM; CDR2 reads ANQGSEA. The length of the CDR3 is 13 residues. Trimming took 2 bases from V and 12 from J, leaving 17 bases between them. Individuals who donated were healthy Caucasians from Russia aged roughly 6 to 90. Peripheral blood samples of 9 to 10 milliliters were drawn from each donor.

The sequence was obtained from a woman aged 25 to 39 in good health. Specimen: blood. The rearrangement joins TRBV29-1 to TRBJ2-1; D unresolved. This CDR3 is CSVELGRRFGQFF. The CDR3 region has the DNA TGCAGCGTTGAACTAGGCAGGCGCTTTGGGCAGTTCTTC.